This T cell receptor beta chain was identified in a study of shared clonotypes between healthy human individuals (dated by TCRdb to the early 2020s). About the study as a whole: Three men and a couple of women, aged 18 to 49 years, made up the cohort. For each donor, three plates each were used for CD4 naive and CD4 memory, two plates were used for CD8 naive, and one plate was used for CD8 memory. To estimate repertoire size and how much clonotypes are shared between individuals, the study performed deep sequencing of blood TCR repertoires from about five healthy adults. Libraries were prepared and TCR repertoires were sequenced by different laboratories using diverse techniques, in order to increase sequencing depth and limit assay-specific biases. Leukapheresis yielded between about 0.8 and 9.5 billion PBMCs per donor. Overall results and qualifications from the work: Naive subsets generally had larger estimated clonotype richness than memory subsets did. Incomplete sequencing was indicated by rarefaction of sorted-subset datasets, despite the large sequencing depth. Sampling was restricted to blood, and TCR repertoires in tissue are likely to differ from TCR repertoires in blood. Pairwise subsampling indicated that sequencing depth was expected to affect the degree of clonotype sharing among donors. Because the study included only a small number of donors, the genetic and exposure-history diversity represented was limited. About 4.5% of naive CD4, 3.5% of naive CD8, about 2.1% of memory CD4, and roughly 0.4% of memory CD8 clonotypes were shared across a few donors. Clonotypes shared by all four sorted-subset donors showed higher generation probabilities than non-shared clonotypes.

This clone was detected only once. Its cognate antigen has yet to be identified. No base qualities exist here, and no much larger clone lies one base off it. Donors were healthy HIV-negative adults with no recently reported acute infections or vaccinations. Every donor was a Caucasian adult residing in Nashville, Tennessee, USA. Magnetic negative selection was used to enrich CD4+ T cells, after which naive cells were positively selected on CD45RA and the negative fraction became the memory subset. Blood was obtained by leukapheresis, after which PBMCs were separated by Ficoll-Histopaque density gradient centrifugation and cryopreserved in liquid nitrogen vapor phase. Analytical flow cytometry was used to check the purity and quantity of each magnetically sorted T cell population. Genomic DNA was isolated from every sorted fraction and measured by UV absorbance on a Nanodrop 2000c. Using the deep immunoSEQ assay, TCR CDR3 regions were amplified from genomic DNA by multiplex PCR. For each cell subset, the extracted genomic DNA was distributed evenly across all wells of several immunoSEQ 96-well plates, and each plate served as one replicate. For sorted subsets, roughly 200 ng of genomic DNA, equivalent to 25,000 to 35,000 T cell genomes, went into each replicate PCR. Purified libraries were measured with a Qubit 3.0 fluorometer, size-checked on a Bioanalyzer 2100, and measured again with the KAPA Library Quantification kit. Every immunoSEQ 96-well plate was sequenced on a separate single-read 150-cycle Illumina NextSeq 550 flow cell. As for the authors' bioinformatics: Because the immunoSEQ output held only junctional sequences and lacked quality scores, the filtering could not match the filtering applied to full-length reads. To assign V/J genes and CDR3, sequences were annotated against IMGT germline references using PyIR, a Python wrapper for IgBLAST v1.9. Any read was removed if the V/J assignment was weak (E-value above 1e-6), the CDR3 was missing, or the read contained stop codons, out-of-frame junctions, or ambiguous translated residues. V3J clonotypes were defined as sequences sharing the same inferred V gene, J gene, and CDR3 amino acid sequence. Percentage overlap between repertoires was computed as shared unique clonotypes divided by the size of the smaller repertoire. Three approaches were used to assess repertoire richness: RTK rarefaction, the Chao1 estimator, and Recon v2.1 estimates of unobserved clonotypes. Generation probabilities for all TCRbeta clonotypes obtained by the gDNA method from a few donors were computed using OLGA. TCRdb took this table from immuneACCESS and kept in-frame rearrangements with V and J called. Such tables lack part of the clones; where checked against another copy, unresolved V genes explain under half of the gap, and the rest is unexplained. Clonal size and the V and J genes are those of that table, whereas D and trimming came from the DNA. Across this sample there are more than 850,000 clones, with around three quarters seen only once. Jointly, the top ten make up approximately 0.5% of the sample.

The receptor's source is a man younger than 35 in good health. Some clones in this sample may be carry-over from other donors' samples. Sequenced: memory CD4+ T cells from PBMCs. The sample's cell subset or site, from its label and the paper: CD45RA-negative fraction.

The DNA reads as follows: TGTGCCAGCAGATTACCCCGGGACGGGAACTATGGCTACACCTTC. Its translation is CASRLPRDGNYGYTF. The rearranged chain carries TRBV6-5 and TRBJ1-2; TRBD1 is a weak D gene call, 5 bases matching. Inclusive of the bounding cysteine and phenylalanine, the CDR3 is 15 residues long. Of the read, only the CDR3 DNA is kept; its 45 bases are in frame from base 1. CDR1 and CDR2, looked up from the germline V gene, are MNHEY and SVGAGI. Trimming takes 6 bases from V and 2 bases from J, and the germline ends sit 16 bases apart.